Listed here are 19 T cell receptor beta chains from one sample, sequenced in a study of PD-1 blockade in mismatch repair-deficient tumors. Clones were sequenced by immunoSEQ multiplex PCR, and TCRdb holds only the in-frame ones, with some missing. Of some 110,000 clones in the sample, around 80% were seen once. The sample in question was peripheral blood, obtained approximately 14 months after starting pembrolizumab. Every receptor here comes from an adult with mismatch repair-deficient cancer.

This chain joins TRBV5-5 and TRBJ1-1, with 10 bases fitting TRBD1. Germline V gene sequence: CDR1 SGHKS, CDR2 YYEKEE (reference sequence). V shed 2 bases and J 5 bases; nucleotides not matched to a gene: 3. The CDR3 has 14 residues. CDR3 DNA: TGTGCCAGCAGCTTAGACAGGGGGCGGACTGAAGCTTTCTTT. It codes for CASSLDRGRTEAFF. The whole variable domain, remainder taken from reference TRBV5-5 and TRBJ1-1, is DAGVTQSPTHLIKTRGQQVTLRCSPISGHKSVSWYQQVLGQGPQFIFQYYEKEERGRGNFPDRFSARQFPNYSSELNVNALLLGDSALYLCASSLDRGRTEAFFGQGTRLTVV.

The CDR3 loop is CASSLSGGGGYTF. The CDR3 nucleotides are TGTGCCAGCAGCTTGTCGGGGGGCGGTGGCTACACCTTC. The V gene is TRBV5-4, the J gene TRBJ1-2, with D perhaps TRBD1 (6 bases). Germline loops: CDR1 SGHNT, CDR2 YYREEE (reference sequence). The ends were cut back, 1 base at V and 7 bases at J, with 11 bases in the middle. The CDR3 is 13 residues long.

J is TRBJ2-7 and V is TRBV30, with D perhaps assigned TRBD1 or TRBD2 (6 bases each). This CDR3 region has 14 residues. V was pared by 7 bases and J by 2 bases, with 18 bases between. CDR1 and CDR2 from the germline V gene are GTSNPN and SVGIG (reference sequence). The CDR3 is CAYKRGTWPYEQYF. In DNA form, the CDR3 reads TGTGCCTATAAAAGGGGGACTTGGCCCTACGAGCAGTACTTC. The variable domain in full, with the rest retrieved from reference TRBV30 and TRBJ2-7, is SQTIHQWPATLVQPVGSPLSLECTVEGTSNPNLYWYRQAAGRGLQLLFYSVGIGQISSEVPQNLSASRPQDRQFILSSKKLLLSDSGFYLCAYKRGTWPYEQYFGPGTRLTVT.

V and J are TRBV2 and TRBJ2-1, with 13 bases that match TRBD2. The CDR3 extends over 15 amino acids. Germline values: CDR1 SNHLY, CDR2 FYNNEI. V shed 8 bases, J shed 0 bases, and the junction held 1 base outside the gene matches. The CDR3 region is CASGTSGTSYNEQFF. For the CDR3, the DNA is TGTGCCAGCGGGACTAGCGGGACCTCCTACAATGAGCAGTTCTTC.

V is TRBV7-6 and J is TRBJ1-1; the D gene is possibly TRBD1 (6 bases). This CDR3 has 13 residues. Germline V lookup: CDR1 SGHVS, CDR2 FNYEAQ. The V and J ends lost 4 bases and 2 bases respectively, with 8 bases between them. The CDR3 sequence: CASSYRANTEAFF. The CDR3 region has the DNA TGTGCCAGCAGCTACAGGGCTAACACTGAAGCTTTCTTT.

This sequence joins TRBV9 and TRBJ1-4; no definite D call. Trimming took 0 bases from V and 6 from J, leaving 9 bases between them. The CDR3 consists of 14 residues. CDR1 is SGDLS, CDR2 YYNGEE, per germline. The CDR3 spells CASSVGTEDEKLFF. CDR3 sequence (DNA): TGTGCCAGCAGCGTAGGAACTGAGGATGAAAAACTGTTTTTT.

The rearrangement uses TRBV7-9 and TRBJ2-2; the D is unclear. The germline V gene has CDR1 SEHNR and CDR2 FQNEAQ (reference sequence). The CDR3 runs to 13 residues. The V and J ends lost 5 bases and 1 base respectively, with 5 bases between them. In DNA, the CDR3 is TGTGCCAGCAGCCCCCGGAACACCGGGGAGCTGTTTTTT. Its translation: CASSPRNTGELFF.

This clone has only a few counts. The sample contains more than one DNA sequence encoding this CDR3. The chain joins TRBV19 to TRBJ2-2; D possibly corresponds to TRBD1 (7 bases). Per germline, CDR1 LNHDA and CDR2 SQIVND (reference sequence). The germline V and J ends were trimmed by 7 bases and 4 bases, with 13 bases remaining between them. The CDR3 is made up of 14 amino acids. The DNA of the CDR3 is TGTGCCAGTATTAGGCAGGGGGGCACCGGGGAGCTGTTTTTT. Translated, it gives CASIRQGGTGELFF.

This chain uses TRBV7-8 with TRBJ1-5; tentatively, D is TRBD1 (5 bases). The V end was cut by 5 bases, the J end by 3 bases, with 17 bases between. Germline CDR1 is SGHVS and CDR2 is FQNEAQ. This CDR3 has 16 amino acids. The CDR3 region is CASSTEGRGANQPQHF. CDR3 in DNA: TGTGCCAGCAGCACTGAGGGGAGGGGAGCCAATCAGCCCCAGCATTTT.

The V gene is TRBV5-1, the J gene TRBJ1-2; D call uncertain. Per the germline V gene, CDR1 is SGHRS and CDR2 is YFSETQ. V dropped 5 bases and J dropped 0 bases, with 11 bases sitting between them. The CDR3 is 14 residues long. The CDR3 DNA sequence: TGCGCCAGCAGTAGAGACAAGGCTAACTATGGCTACACCTTC. It encodes CASSRDKANYGYTF.

The gene calls are TRBV29-1 and TRBJ1-2, with D hard to call. CDR1 and CDR2 (germline): SQVTM, ANQGSEA. The CDR3 has 14 residues. V was shortened by 6 bases and J by 2 bases, with 16 bases between the two germline ends. The CDR3 protein is CSVRGGLPNYGYTF. DNA of the CDR3: TGCAGCGTCCGAGGTGGGTTACCCAACTATGGCTACACCTTC.

This rearrangement joins TRBV7-9 to TRBJ1-1, with D possibly TRBD1 on 6 matching bases. CDR3 length equals 12 residues. V shed 6 bases and J shed 6 bases, with 11 bases lying between them. Germline CDR1 and CDR2: SEHNR and FQNEAQ (reference sequence). The CDR3 spells CASREGVSEAFF. For the CDR3, the DNA is TGTGCCAGCAGAGAGGGGGTCTCTGAAGCTTTCTTT.

V gene TRBV6-5 combines with J gene TRBJ1-2; tentative D call: TRBD1 (5 bases). The CDR3 runs to 14 residues. V gave up 7 bases and J gave up 4 bases, with 16 bases separating them. Per the germline V gene, CDR1 is MNHEY and CDR2 is SVGAGI. CDR3 loop: CASTKTSGTYGYTF. The CDR3, as DNA: TGTGCCAGCACCAAAACCTCAGGGACCTATGGCTACACCTTC.

The V call is TRBV19, the J call TRBJ1-1; D may be TRBD1 (5 bases). CDR1 is LNHDA, CDR2 SQIVND, per germline (reference sequence). This CDR3 is built from 14 residues. Trimming took off 6 bases at V and 0 bases at J, with 11 bases between the two ends. CDR3 DNA sequence: TGTGCCAGTAGGAGGGAGGGGATGAACACTGAAGCTTTCTTT. It encodes CASRREGMNTEAFF.

For this clone: Other DNA sequences in the same sample also yield this CDR3. The rearrangement uses TRBV13 and TRBJ1-1, with TRBD1 identical over 7 bases. CDR3 length: 14 amino acids. Trimming took 5 bases from V and 4 from J; bases not matched to a gene: 7. CDR1 PRHDT and CDR2 FYEKMQ come from the germline V gene (reference sequence). The CDR3 here is CASSPRTGGTEAFF. In DNA form, the CDR3 reads TGTGCCAGCAGCCCGCGGACAGGAGGCACTGAAGCTTTCTTT.

The chain links TRBV7-3 to TRBJ1-1; D gene uncertain. V dropped 6 bases and J dropped 1 base, with 9 bases sitting between them. The CDR3 covers 13 residues. CDR1 SGHTA and CDR2 FQGTGA come from the germline V gene. CDR3 DNA: TGTGCCAGCAGTAATACAGCGAACACTGAAGCTTTCTTT. The encoded protein is CASSNTANTEAFF.

V gene TRBV25-1 combines with J gene TRBJ2-6, with unresolved D. Trimming took off 4 bases at V and 2 bases at J, with 3 bases between the two ends. CDR3 length equals 13 residues. Germline-derived CDR1 and CDR2 are MGHDK and SYGVNS. CDR3 loop: CASSVTGANVLTF. In DNA form, the CDR3 reads TGTGCCAGCAGTGTAACTGGGGCCAACGTCCTGACTTTC. The whole variable domain, filled in from reference TRBV25-1 and TRBJ2-6, reads EADIYQTPRYLVIGTGKKITLECSQTMGHDKMYWYQQDPGMELHLIHYSYGVNSTEKGDLSSESTVSRIRTEHFPLTLESARPSHTSQYLCASSVTGANVLTFGAGSRLTVL.

This sequence joins TRBV19 and TRBJ2-3; maybe TRBD2 (7 bases). Trimming removed 3 bases from V and 6 bases from J, with 22 bases in between. This CDR3 has 17 amino acids. The germline CDR1 and CDR2 sequences are LNHDA and SQIVND (reference sequence). For the CDR3, the DNA is TGTGCCAGTAGTATTTTCTCGGAAAGGGGGGGTTTGGATACGCAGTATTTT. Protein: CASSIFSERGGLDTQYF.

The chain carries TRBV19 and TRBJ1-2, with D unclear. CDR1 and CDR2 from the germline V gene are LNHDA and SQIVND (reference sequence). Deletions cut 7 bases from V and 3 bases from J, with 6 bases between. The CDR3 has 11 residues. CDR3 in amino acids: CASNAHYGYTF. CDR3 in DNA: TGTGCCAGTAATGCCCACTATGGCTACACCTTC.